This T cell receptor beta chain was sequenced during a study of neurological immune-mediated disorders. This clonotype was seen many times. TCRdb itself ran the 5' RACE reads through MiXCR, one entry per CDR3 protein. The table has about 50,000 distinct CDR3 sequences, 15% to 20% seen once. The V gene end was trimmed by 3 bases and the J gene end by 0 bases; junction bases not matched to a gene: 4. This CDR3 comprises 16 residues. Germline lookup yields CDR1 SGHRS and CDR2 YFSETQ. The chain has TRBV5-1 and TRBJ2-3, with TRBD2 matching 10 bases. Sequenced material: PBMCs. This TCR was recovered from a man between 60 and 75 years old in good health. The CDR3 region has the DNA TGCGCCAGCAGCTCCCCGACTAGCGGGAGCACAGATACGCAGTATTTT. It translates to CASSSPTSGSTDTQYF.